Each of the 18 T cell receptor beta chains below was sequenced from the same sample in a study of metastatic and nonmetastatic thyroid tumors. Using MiXCR, TCRdb re-called clones from the PCR reads. The repertoire holds roughly 40,000 clones, around 16% seen once, with about 3.8% in the top ten. No patient had received any treatment before thyroid surgery. Sequencing used blood. Receptor source: a female donor with papillary thyroid cancer or a benign thyroid nodule (not recorded which). Some clones in this sample may be carry-over from other donors' samples.

Of note for this clone: This clone may be a read error of a much larger clone one base away. This chain uses TRBV20-1 with TRBJ2-2, with 8 bases aligning to TRBD2. With 3 bases clipped from V and 9 bases from J, the junction kept 9 bases outside the gene matches. CDR3 length equals 14 residues. Germline V gives CDR1 DFQATT, CDR2 SNEGSKA (reference sequence). The CDR3, as DNA: TGCAGTGCTAGGTCGGGAGGGGGGGCCTGGGAGCTGTTTTTT. It codes for CSARSGGGAWELFF.

This clone has ten or more counts. A much larger clone sits a single nucleotide away, making a read error possible. Distinct nucleotide sequences in the sample also encode this CDR3. The chain combines TRBV2 with TRBJ1-1; 7 positions match TRBD1. V was clipped by 3 bases and J by 5 bases; unmatched bases: 6. Germline-derived CDR1 and CDR2 are SNHLY and FYNNEI. The CDR3 sequence is 14 residues long. CDR3 in DNA: TGTGCCAGCAGTGAGAACAGGGGTGCTACTGAAGCTTTCTTT. Its protein is CASSENRGATEAFF.

This clone appeared many times. V usage is TRBV7-3 and J usage is TRBJ2-1, with D possibly being TRBD1 (6 bases). There are 15 residues in the CDR3. Germline values: CDR1 SGHTA, CDR2 FQGTGA. Between the trimmed V and J ends, which lost 5 bases and 1 base, there was a span of 12 bases. The CDR3 spells CASSTTGTSYNEQFF. DNA for the CDR3: TGTGCCAGCAGCACCACCGGGACATCCTACAATGAGCAGTTCTTC.

This clone was counted many times. V and J are TRBV6-5 and TRBJ1-5, with D uncertain. CDR1 and CDR2 from the germline V gene are MNHEY and SVGAGI. CDR3 size: 13 residues. Deletions cut 0 bases from V and 7 bases from J, with 7 bases between. The CDR3 sequence: CASSYSPWQPQHF. CDR3 nucleotides: TGTGCCAGCAGTTACTCTCCCTGGCAGCCCCAGCATTTT.

This clone was observed at least ten times. The chain recombines TRBV25-1 with TRBJ2-5; D gene ambiguous. The CDR3 has 12 residues. CDR1 is MGHDK and CDR2 is SYGVNS in the germline V gene. Between the trimmed V and J ends, which lost 3 bases and 5 bases, there was a span of 7 bases. Written as DNA, the CDR3 is TGTGCCAGCAGTGATGCCGGGGAGACCCAGTACTTC. This codes for CASSDAGETQYF.

The J gene is TRBJ2-2, the V gene TRBV15; tentatively, D is TRBD2 (6 bases). V lost 1 base, J lost 1 base, and 28 bases lay in between. The CDR3 length is 22 residues. Looked up from germline, CDR1 is LNHNV and CDR2 is YYDKDF (reference sequence). The CDR3 protein is CATSRGRASAGAGGLNTGELFF. The CDR3 DNA follows: TGTGCCACCAGCAGAGGGCGGGCCTCGGCAGGAGCGGGTGGCTTGAACACCGGGGAGCTGTTTTTT.

This clone was recorded many times. The rearrangement uses TRBV20-1 and TRBJ2-5, with 9 nucleotides matching TRBD1. After removal of 7 bases from V and 5 bases from J, the junction contained 11 bases not matched to a gene. Germline-derived CDR1 and CDR2 are DFQATT and SNEGSKA (reference sequence). The CDR3 is 14 residues long. Here the CDR3 reads CSVLSGTGCETQYF. CDR3 nucleotide sequence: TGCAGTGTTTTATCCGGGACAGGGTGCGAGACCCAGTACTTC.

This clone was observed a handful of times. The V and J genes are TRBV2 and TRBJ1-3, with unresolved D. Trimming pared 1 base from V and 5 bases from J, leaving 12 bases between. There are 15 residues in the CDR3. Per germline, CDR1 SNHLY and CDR2 FYNNEI. The CDR3 DNA sequence: TGTGCCAGCAGTGAAGGGGAGCGGCATAGAAACACCATATATTTT. Translated: CASSEGERHRNTIYF. The entire variable domain, with the rest obtained from reference TRBV2 and TRBJ1-3, is as follows: EPEVTQTPSHQVTQMGQEVILRCVPISNHLYFYWYRQILGQKVEFLVSFYNNEISEKSEIFDDQFSVERPDGSNFTLKIRSTKLEDSAMYFCASSEGERHRNTIYFGEGSWLTVV.

This clone was detected a few times. This chain joins TRBV5-1 and TRBJ2-7; 8 bases map to TRBD1. Trimming took 5 bases from V and 4 from J; bases not matched to a gene: 8. The germline gives CDR1 SGHRS, CDR2 YFSETQ. The length of the CDR3 is 14 residues. The CDR3 DNA reads TGCGCCAGCAGTGTCGACAGGGGCTCGTACGAGCAGTACGTC. This codes for CASSVDRGSYEQYV.

The rearrangement links TRBV28 to TRBJ1-2; unclear D gene. The CDR3 length is 12 residues. The V gene lost 8 bases and the J gene lost 4 bases, with 11 bases spanning the gap. The germline V gene encodes CDR1 MDHEN and CDR2 SYDVKM. DNA of the CDR3: TGTGCCAGCGGGCCAGCTACCTATGGCTACACCTTC. Its protein is CASGPATYGYTF.

A remark on this clone: With a much larger clone just one base away, this may be a read error. The CDR3 spells CAISRDRVRETQYF. CDR3 DNA sequence: TGCGCCATCAGCCGAGACAGGGTACGAGAGACCCAGTACTTC. This chain connects TRBV4-1 to TRBJ2-5; 7 bases match TRBD1. The germline CDR1 and CDR2 sequences are MGHRA and YSYEKL. The CDR3 covers 14 residues.

The chain is built from TRBV5-8 and TRBJ2-2; TRBD1 agrees at 9 bases. After removal of 6 bases from V and 10 bases from J, the junction contained 16 bases not matched to a gene. CDR3 length equals 16 residues. From germline, CDR1 is SGHTS and CDR2 YDEGEE. In nucleotides, the CDR3 is TGTGCCAGCATCCCCCCCGGACAGGGGAATCGCCTGGAGCTGTTTTTT. Translated, it gives CASIPPGQGNRLELFF.

In this sample, this clone turned up many times. The chain combines TRBV19 with TRBJ2-7, with D perhaps TRBD2 (7 bases). In germline, CDR1 is LNHDA, CDR2 SQIVND (reference sequence). The CDR3 covers 14 residues. V was cut by 4 bases and J by 1 base, with 11 bases left in between. The CDR3 here is CASSRGGESYEQYF. Here the CDR3 DNA reads TGTGCCAGTAGTAGAGGGGGGGAATCCTACGAGCAGTACTTC.

This clone occurred many times. J is TRBJ1-5 and V is TRBV28; 7 bases align to TRBD1. CDR3 length equals 14 residues. CDR1 is MDHEN, CDR2 SYDVKM, per germline. V trimming: 7 bases; J trimming: 3 bases; junction bases outside the gene matches: 6. CDR3 protein: CASTSGTANQPQHF. The CDR3, as DNA: TGTGCCAGCACCTCCGGGACAGCCAATCAGCCCCAGCATTTT.

This clone was detected ten times or more. The chain is built from TRBV7-8 and TRBJ2-2, with 10 bases matching TRBD2. V shed 5 bases and J 6 bases; nucleotides not matched to a gene: 3. The CDR3 spans 14 residues. CDR1 is SGHVS and CDR2 is FQNEAQ in the germline V gene. DNA of the CDR3: TGTGCCAGCAGCAAGCGGGGGGGCGCCGGGGAGCTGTTTTTT. Translated, it gives CASSKRGGAGELFF.

This clone was recorded at least ten times. This rearrangement joins TRBV9 to TRBJ2-7; a possible D gene is TRBD1 (7 bases). The V gene lost 3 bases and the J gene lost 11 bases, with 18 bases spanning the gap. Germline-derived CDR1 and CDR2 are SGDLS and YYNGEE. The CDR3 runs to 13 residues. Here the CDR3 reads CASSDDAGTVEYF. The CDR3 DNA reads TGTGCCAGCAGCGATGATGCGGGGACAGTAGAGTACTTC.

This clone was seen many times. J is TRBJ2-3 and V is TRBV10-3, with D perhaps given as TRBD1 or TRBD2 (5 bases each). Trimming cost V 7 bases and J 0 bases, with 8 bases left between them. CDR1 is ENHRY, CDR2 SYGVKD, per germline. The CDR3 is made up of 13 amino acids. CDR3 DNA: TGTGCCATCACCGAGGGGAGCACAGATACGCAGTATTTT. Protein product: CAITEGSTDTQYF.

A few counts support this clone. A much more abundant neighbour one base away suggests this may be a read error. In the same sample, other DNA sequences code for this CDR3. V is TRBV11-2 and J is TRBJ2-3; tentatively, D is TRBD1 (5 bases). The germline V gene encodes CDR1 SGHAT and CDR2 FQNNGV. This CDR3 region has 13 residues. Here the CDR3 DNA reads TGTGCCAGCAGCGGCAGGGTTGCAGATACTCAGTATTTT. Translated: CASSGRVADTQYF.